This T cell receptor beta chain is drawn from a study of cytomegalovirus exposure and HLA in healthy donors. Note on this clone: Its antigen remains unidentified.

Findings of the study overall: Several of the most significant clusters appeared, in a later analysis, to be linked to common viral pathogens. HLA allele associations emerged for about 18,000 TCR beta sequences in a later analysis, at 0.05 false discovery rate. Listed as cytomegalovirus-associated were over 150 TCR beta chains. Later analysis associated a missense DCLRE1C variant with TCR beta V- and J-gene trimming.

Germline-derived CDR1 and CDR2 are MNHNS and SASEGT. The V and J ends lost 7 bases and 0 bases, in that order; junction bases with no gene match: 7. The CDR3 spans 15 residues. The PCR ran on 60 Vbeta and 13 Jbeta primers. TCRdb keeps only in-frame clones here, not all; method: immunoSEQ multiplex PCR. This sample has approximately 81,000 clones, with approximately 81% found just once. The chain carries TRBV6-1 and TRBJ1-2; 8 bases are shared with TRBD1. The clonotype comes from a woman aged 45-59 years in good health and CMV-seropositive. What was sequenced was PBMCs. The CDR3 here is CASMPGGYPNYGYTF. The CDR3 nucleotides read TGTGCCAGCATGCCAGGGGGCTACCCTAACTATGGCTACACCTTC.